A single sample is the source of the 32 T cell receptor beta chains below, sequenced in a study of long-term antiretroviral therapy in people with HIV. Investigators performed immunoSEQ version v3.0 at survey level. Sequencing used immunoSEQ multiplex PCR; TCRdb keeps in-frame clones, though not all of them. The table records about 24,000 clones, more than 75% of them present only once. The starting material was unsorted PBMCs, obtained 4.4 years after starting antiretroviral therapy. The receptors were sampled from a man aged 25-45 years with HIV.

V gene TRBV7-9 combines with J gene TRBJ1-1; 9 bases line up with TRBD1. The germline CDR1 and CDR2 sequences are SEHNR and FQNEAQ (reference sequence). The CDR3 totals 13 residues. J was trimmed by 5 bases and V by 8 bases; bases with no gene match: 6. The CDR3 spells CASDRGGLTEAFF. The CDR3 DNA is TGTGCCAGCGACAGGGGGGGATTGACTGAAGCTTTCTTT. Full variable domain (remainder filled in from reference TRBV7-9 and TRBJ1-1): DTGVSQNPRHKITKRGQNVTFRCDPISEHNRLYWYRQTLGQGPEFLTYFQNEAQLEKSRLLSDRFSAERPKGSFSTLEIQRTEQGDSAMYLCASDRGGLTEAFFGQGTRLTVV.

This clone was counted only a few times. The chain has TRBV7-9 and TRBJ1-1; D is undetermined. In germline, CDR1 is SEHNR, CDR2 FQNEAQ (reference sequence). Trimming took 5 bases from V and 2 from J, leaving 6 bases between them. The CDR3 totals 12 residues. The CDR3 DNA follows: TGTGCCAGCAGCCAAGGCAACACTGAAGCTTTCTTT. It encodes CASSQGNTEAFF.

Notes on this clone: Other DNA sequences of this sample code for an identical CDR3. This sequence joins TRBV7-8 and TRBJ1-5; no firm D call. Germline V gives CDR1 SGHVS, CDR2 FQNEAQ. V shed 1 base and J shed 5 bases, with 3 bases lying between them. The length of the CDR3 is 12 residues. For the CDR3, the DNA is TGTGCCAGCAGCTTAGGAGATCAGCCCCAGCATTTT. Protein sequence: CASSLGDQPQHF.

The CDR3 region has the DNA TGCGCCAGCAGCTTGGACGGACTCAGCTCCTACGAGCAGTACTTC. This gives the protein CASSLDGLSSYEQYF. The chain carries TRBV5-1 and TRBJ2-7; the D gene is possibly TRBD2 (5 bases). This CDR3 has 15 residues. Trimming took 0 bases from V and 0 from J, leaving 10 bases between them. Germline loops: CDR1 SGHRS, CDR2 YFSETQ. Together with reference TRBV5-1 and TRBJ2-7, the CDR3 gives the full variable domain: KAGVTQTPRYLIKTRGQQVTLSCSPISGHRSVSWYQQTPGQGLQFLFEYFSETQRNKGNFPGRFSGRQFSNSRSEMNVSTLELGDSALYLCASSLDGLSSYEQYFGPGTRLTVT.

This clone counts as medium-sized. The chain employs TRBV4-1 and TRBJ2-7, with D unclear. V lost 4 bases, J lost 3 bases, and 13 bases lay in between. The CDR3 loop spans 14 amino acids. The germline gives CDR1 MGHRA, CDR2 YSYEKL. The CDR3 DNA reads TGCGCCAGCAGCCCAGCCTTTGCATACTACGAGCAGTACTTC. Protein: CASSPAFAYYEQYF.

This chain joins TRBV9 and TRBJ1-1; TRBD1 aligns across 7 bases. Germline V CDR1 and CDR2: SGDLS, YYNGEE. V was pared by 0 bases and J by 4 bases, with 3 bases of the junction left unmatched. The CDR3 runs 14 residues. Here the CDR3 reads CASSVGGGPTEAFF. CDR3 in DNA: TGTGCCAGCAGCGTAGGAGGGGGCCCCACTGAAGCTTTCTTT.

The V call is TRBV9, the J call TRBJ2-5, with D tentatively TRBD2 (6 bases). The J call may be in error: the DNA end matches TRBJ2-7 better. Germline lookup yields CDR1 SGDLS and CDR2 YYNGEE. CDR3 length: 16 residues. This CDR3 is CASSETGGTPLYEQYF. Here the CDR3 DNA reads TGTGCCAGCAGCGAGACGGGCGGGACTCCCTTATACGAGCAGTACTTC.

V is TRBV6-5 and J is TRBJ1-1; D ambiguous. Trimming took 0 bases from V and 0 from J, leaving 8 bases between them. The CDR3 extends over 15 amino acids. CDR1 and CDR2 (germline): MNHEY, SVGAGI. CDR3 in amino acids: CASSYSLTVNTEAFF. In DNA, the CDR3 is TGTGCCAGCAGTTACTCGCTGACGGTGAACACTGAAGCTTTCTTT.

This clone turned up a few times. This rearrangement joins TRBV6-6 to TRBJ1-1; no clear D. Germline lookup yields CDR1 MNHNY and CDR2 SVGAGI (reference sequence). The CDR3 runs 12 residues. Trimming took off 5 bases at V and 7 bases at J, with 11 bases between the two ends. CDR3 protein: CASSQRASEAFF. CDR3 nucleotides: TGTGCCAGCAGTCAAAGGGCCAGTGAAGCTTTCTTT.

This clone was detected only once. This chain links TRBV2 with TRBJ2-2; D unresolved. Germline V CDR1 and CDR2: SNHLY, FYNNEI. The V and J ends lost 6 bases and 0 bases respectively, with 20 bases between them. The CDR3 length is 18 residues. For the CDR3, the DNA is TGTGCCAGCAGATACATTCGAGGTGTGGTTACGAACACCGGGGAGCTGTTTTTT. It encodes CASRYIRGVVTNTGELFF.

J is TRBJ2-2 and V is TRBV14; D ambiguous. CDR1 SGHDN and CDR2 FVKESK come from the germline V gene. The CDR3 consists of 12 residues. V shed 7 bases and J shed 4 bases, with 7 bases lying between them. CDR3 loop: CASNRFTGELFF. The DNA for the CDR3 is TGTGCCAGCAATAGGTTCACCGGGGAGCTGTTTTTT.

The chain is built from TRBV18 and TRBJ1-2; 8 nucleotides agree with TRBD1. This CDR3 has 15 residues. Per germline, CDR1 KGHSH and CDR2 LQKENI. J was trimmed by 0 bases and V by 5 bases; bases with no gene match: 5. This CDR3 is CASSATGASNYGYTF. CDR3 in DNA: TGTGCCAGCTCAGCGACAGGGGCGTCTAACTATGGCTACACCTTC.

The chain links TRBV2 to TRBJ1-5; D remains ambiguous. This CDR3 region has 9 residues. V lost 8 bases and J lost 6, with 2 bases in between. The germline gives CDR1 SNHLY, CDR2 FYNNEI. The CDR3 sequence is CASGQPQHF. The CDR3 nucleotides are TGTGCCAGCGGTCAGCCCCAGCATTTT.

The J gene is TRBJ1-1, the V gene TRBV28, with 8 bases aligning to TRBD1. The CDR3 loop spans 14 amino acids. Losses at the gene ends were 9 bases for V and 1 base for J; bases not matched to a gene: 7. CDR1 MDHEN and CDR2 SYDVKM come from the germline V gene. CDR3 in DNA: TGTGCCAGTTCAGGGGGCAGAAGGAACACTGAAGCTTTCTTT. Translation gives CASSGGRRNTEAFF.

CDR3 nucleotides: TGTGCCAGCAGCTTAGGGGGAACAGGGGACTATGGCTACACCTTC. Its protein is CASSLGGTGDYGYTF. V is TRBV7-8 and J is TRBJ1-2; 7 bases agree with TRBD1. J gave up 3 bases and V 1 base, and 5 bases lay outside the gene matches. CDR1 is SGHVS, CDR2 FQNEAQ, per germline. The CDR3 runs to 15 residues. Based on the CDR3 plus reference TRBV7-8 and TRBJ1-2, the full variable domain is GAGVSQSPRYKVAKRGQDVALRCDPISGHVSLFWYQQALGQGPEFLTYFQNEAQLDKSGLPSDRFFAERPEGSVSTLKIQRTQQEDSAVYLCASSLGGTGDYGYTFGSGTRLTVV.

The rearrangement joins TRBV5-1 to TRBJ2-7; D gene uncertain. CDR3 length: 14 residues. V shed 4 bases and J shed 7 bases, with 18 bases lying between them. Germline values: CDR1 SGHRS, CDR2 YFSETQ. CDR3 DNA sequence: TGCGCCAGCAGCCTGGAGCGCCCAAGGGAAGAGCAGTACTTC. Residues: CASSLERPREEQYF.

The chain carries TRBV19 and TRBJ2-2; 13 bases fit TRBD2. The V gene's germline CDR1 is LNHDA and CDR2 SQIVND (reference sequence). The CDR3 spans 15 residues. V shed 4 bases and J 6 bases; nucleotides not matched to a gene: 2. CDR3 nucleotides: TGTGCCAGTAGTACACTAGCGGGAGGGCCCGGGGAGCTGTTTTTT. This sequence encodes CASSTLAGGPGELFF.

The rearrangement uses TRBV5-6 and TRBJ2-7; D is perhaps TRBD1 (6 bases). V was trimmed by 0 bases and J by 6 bases, leaving 19 bases between them. CDR3 size: 16 residues. Germline CDR1 is SGHDT and CDR2 is YYEEEE. The CDR3 loop is CASSLDLLRTEGEQYF. The CDR3 DNA sequence: TGTGCCAGCAGCTTGGATCTTCTGAGGACAGAGGGCGAGCAGTACTTC.

This clone has just one count. This chain connects TRBV6-5 to TRBJ2-1; 7 nucleotides align to TRBD2. This CDR3 contains 15 residues. Trimming removed 5 bases from V and 4 bases from J; junction bases left unmatched: 8. Germline-derived CDR1 and CDR2 are MNHEY and SVGAGI. The CDR3 DNA follows: TGTGCCAGCAGTCCCGGACTAGACCGATACAATGAGCAGTTCTTC. Translated, it gives CASSPGLDRYNEQFF.

The chain uses TRBV4-1 and TRBJ2-7; TRBD1 matches 8 bases. Germline loops: CDR1 MGHRA, CDR2 YSYEKL. The CDR3 consists of 14 residues. V lost 5 bases and J lost 2; bases outside the gene matches: 5. CDR3 bases: TGCGCCAGCAGCAACGACAGGGGTCCCTACGAGCAGTACTTC. Translated, it gives CASSNDRGPYEQYF.

In its sample, this clone was seen once. The chain combines TRBV19 with TRBJ2-2; TRBD1 is a possible D gene (5 bases). The germline V gene encodes CDR1 LNHDA and CDR2 SQIVND (reference sequence). V gave up 5 bases and J gave up 6 bases, with 19 bases separating them. CDR3 size: 16 residues. CDR3 sequence: CASSPRSTEGAGELFF. As DNA, the CDR3 is TGTGCCAGTAGTCCCCGTTCTACGGAAGGGGCCGGGGAGCTGTTTTTT.

This clone has only a few counts. DNA for the CDR3: TGCGCCAGCAGCCGCCTGGGACAGGGAACTGAAGCTTTCTTT. Translated: CASSRLGQGTEAFF. The rearrangement joins TRBV4-1 to TRBJ1-1; 9 bases match TRBD1. V was clipped by 4 bases and J by 5 bases; unmatched bases: 5. The germline gives CDR1 MGHRA, CDR2 YSYEKL. CDR3 length: 14 residues.

V is TRBV5-4 and J is TRBJ2-7; 9 bases are shared with TRBD2. The germline CDR1 and CDR2 sequences are SGHNT and YYREEE (reference sequence). CDR3 size: 16 residues. Trimming at V came to 4 bases and at J to 1 base, leaving 9 bases not matched to a gene. CDR3 region: CASSLLAGEGSYEQYF. Here the CDR3 DNA reads TGTGCCAGCAGCCTGTTAGCGGGAGAGGGGTCCTACGAGCAGTACTTC.

The CDR3 sequence is CASRDNYGYTF. The CDR3 DNA reads TGTGCCAGCAGAGACAACTATGGCTACACCTTC. The genes are TRBV6-4 and TRBJ1-2; D ambiguous. Per germline, CDR1 MRHNA and CDR2 SNTAGT. This CDR3 comprises 11 residues. Trimming pared 6 bases from V and 2 bases from J, leaving 4 bases between.

This chain joins TRBV7-9 and TRBJ2-1; 8 bases align to TRBD2. V lost 4 bases to trimming and J lost 0 bases; unmatched junction nucleotides: 8. Per the germline V gene, CDR1 is SEHNR and CDR2 is FQNEAQ (reference sequence). The length of the CDR3 is 17 residues. The CDR3 DNA follows: TGTGCCAGCAGCTCCCCCTCCGGGGGGGGCTCCTACAATGAGCAGTTCTTC. Amino acid sequence: CASSSPSGGGSYNEQFF.

The chain links TRBV19 to TRBJ2-3, with TRBD1 as a possible D gene (6 bases). Germline CDR1 is LNHDA and CDR2 is SQIVND (reference sequence). CDR3 length equals 18 residues. Trimming removed 6 bases at V and 3 bases at J, with 25 bases between. CDR3 nucleotide sequence: TGTGCCAGTAGGCTTACAGGGTTCCGAGAAACCCAAACAGATACGCAGTATTTT. Encoded protein: CASRLTGFRETQTDTQYF. The full variable domain, with the rest looked up from reference TRBV19 and TRBJ2-3, is DGGITQSPKYLFRKEGQNVTLSCEQNLNHDAMYWYRQDPGQGLRLIYYSQIVNDFQKGDIAEGYSVSREKKESFPLTVTSAQKNPTAFYLCASRLTGFRETQTDTQYFGPGTRLTVL.

The chain combines TRBV6-1 with TRBJ1-1; D ambiguous. The CDR3 extends over 11 amino acids. Trimming removed 8 bases at V and 3 bases at J, with 7 bases between. Germline V CDR1 and CDR2: MNHNS, SASEGT. CDR3: CASGRDTEAFF. CDR3 coding DNA: TGTGCCAGCGGGAGGGACACTGAAGCTTTCTTT.

The rearrangement links TRBV4-1 to TRBJ2-1; D is unclear. Trimming removed 1 base from V and 6 bases from J, with 4 bases in between. This CDR3 has 12 residues. From germline, CDR1 is MGHRA and CDR2 YSYEKL. The CDR3 protein is CASSQAPNEQFF. The CDR3 bases are TGCGCCAGCAGCCAAGCCCCCAATGAGCAGTTCTTC.

The V gene is TRBV13, the J gene TRBJ2-4; 7 bases match TRBD2. The CDR3 sequence is 15 residues long. V gave up 5 bases and J gave up 1 base; unmatched junction bases: 5. CDR1 and CDR2 (germline): PRHDT, FYEKMQ (reference sequence). The CDR3 reads CASSLGRGAKNIQYF. DNA of the CDR3: TGTGCCAGCAGCCTGGGGAGGGGTGCCAAAAACATTCAGTACTTC.

The chain employs TRBV19 and TRBJ1-2, with D maybe TRBD1 (6 bases). This CDR3 region has 14 residues. CDR1 is LNHDA, CDR2 SQIVND, per germline (reference sequence). The V end lost 5 bases, the J end lost 1 base, and 11 bases lay between the germline ends. CDR3 nucleotides: TGTGCCAGTAGTCGGCTAGGGGGTAACTATGGCTACACCTTC. This sequence encodes CASSRLGGNYGYTF. The full variable domain, with the rest looked up from reference TRBV19 and TRBJ1-2, is DGGITQSPKYLFRKEGQNVTLSCEQNLNHDAMYWYRQDPGQGLRLIYYSQIVNDFQKGDIAEGYSVSREKKESFPLTVTSAQKNPTAFYLCASSRLGGNYGYTFGSGTRLTVV.

The chain has TRBV7-8 and TRBJ2-6, with TRBD1 identical over 9 bases. This CDR3 is built from 18 residues. The junction had 6 bases not matched to a gene; V was cut back by 3 bases and J by 0 bases. The germline gives CDR1 SGHVS, CDR2 FQNEAQ. CDR3 in amino acids: CASSLRTGDHSGANVLTF. The CDR3 DNA sequence: TGTGCCAGCAGCTTGAGGACAGGGGATCACTCTGGGGCCAACGTCCTGACTTTC.

V and J are TRBV19 and TRBJ2-7; D is ambiguous. V was cut by 5 bases and J by 1 base, with 9 bases left in between. CDR3 size: 13 residues. The germline V gene has CDR1 LNHDA and CDR2 SQIVND (reference sequence). The DNA of the CDR3 is TGTGCCAGTAGTCGGGCTGAATCCTACGAGCAGTACTTC. It is translated as CASSRAESYEQYF.